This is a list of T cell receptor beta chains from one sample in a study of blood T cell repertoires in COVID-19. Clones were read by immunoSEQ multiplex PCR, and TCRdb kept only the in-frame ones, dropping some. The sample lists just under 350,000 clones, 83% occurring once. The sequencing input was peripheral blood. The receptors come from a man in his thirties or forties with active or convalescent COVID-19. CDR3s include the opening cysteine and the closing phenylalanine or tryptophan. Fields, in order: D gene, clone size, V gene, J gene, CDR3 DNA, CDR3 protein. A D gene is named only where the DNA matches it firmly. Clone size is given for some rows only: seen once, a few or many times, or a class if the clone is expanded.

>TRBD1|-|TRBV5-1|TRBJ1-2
TGCGCCAGCAGCTTGGGGGGACAGGACTATGGCTACACCTTC
CASSLGGQDYGYTF
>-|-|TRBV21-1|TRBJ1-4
TGTGCCAGCAGCCGCCGCGAGGCCTTCGCAACTAATGAAAAACTGTTTTTT
CASSRREAFATNEKLFF
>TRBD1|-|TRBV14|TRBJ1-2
TGTGCCAGCAGCCGATCGACAGGGTTTAGCTATGGCTACACCTTC
CASSRSTGFSYGYTF
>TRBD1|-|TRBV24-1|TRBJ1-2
TGTGCCACCAGTGATTCGGGACAGGGGGGGTATGGCTACACCTTC
CATSDSGQGGYGYTF
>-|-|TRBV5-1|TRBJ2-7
TGCGCCAGCAGCTTGGCCGGGACTTTCTCCTACGAGCAGTACTTC
CASSLAGTFSYEQYF
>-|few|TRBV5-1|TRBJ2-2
TGCGCCAGCAGCTTGTTACTAAAAAACACCGGGGAGCTGTTTTTT
CASSLLLKNTGELFF
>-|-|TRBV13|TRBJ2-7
TGTGCCAGCAGCTTAGCGGGTGGGGGCCACGAGCAGTACTTC
CASSLAGGGHEQYF
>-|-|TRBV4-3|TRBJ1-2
TGCGCCAGCAGCCAAGATTCTCTCTATGGCTACACCTTC
CASSQDSLYGYTF
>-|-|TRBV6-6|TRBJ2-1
TGTGCCAGCAGACCCCCGGGACTTTCCCCAGTTATTCAGCAGTTCTTC
CASRPPGLSPVIQQFF
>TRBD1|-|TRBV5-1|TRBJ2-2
TGCGCCAGCAGCCGGGACAGAAACACCGGGGAGCTGTTTTTT
CASSRDRNTGELFF
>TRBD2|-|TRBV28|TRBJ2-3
TGTGCCGCTATTCCGGGACTAGCGGCCGAAAGGACAGATACGCAGTATTTT
CAAIPGLAAERTDTQYF
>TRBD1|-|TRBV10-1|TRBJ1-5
TGCGCCAGCAGTTTTGGGACAGGGGGCCCCAATCAGCCCCAGCATTTT
CASSFGTGGPNQPQHF
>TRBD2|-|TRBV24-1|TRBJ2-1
TGTGCCACCAGTGATTTCTTAGGGACTAGCGGATACAATGAGCAGTTCTTC
CATSDFLGTSGYNEQFF
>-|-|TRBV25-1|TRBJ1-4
TGTGCCAGCAGAGGAGAGAATGAAAAACTGTTTTTT
CASRGENEKLFF
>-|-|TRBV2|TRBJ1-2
TGTGCCAGCAGTGAACCAGGGGACTATGGCTACACCTTC
CASSEPGDYGYTF
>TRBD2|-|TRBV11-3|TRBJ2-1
TGTGCCAGCAGCTTTCAGGGCGGGGGGGCGATTAATGAGCAGTTCTTC
CASSFQGGGAINEQFF
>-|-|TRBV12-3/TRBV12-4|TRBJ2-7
TGTGCCAGCAGTTTCTCGCGCCTTTACGAGCAGTACTTC
CASSFSRLYEQYF
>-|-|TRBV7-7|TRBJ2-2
TGTGCCAGCAGTCGGGACTCCCCGAACACCGGGGAGCTGTTTTTT
CASSRDSPNTGELFF
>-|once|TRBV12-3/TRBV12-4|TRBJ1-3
TGTGCCAGCAGCCAGGGGCCTGGAAACACCATATATTTT
CASSQGPGNTIYF
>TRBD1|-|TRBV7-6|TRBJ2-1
TGTGCCAGCAGCTTACCAGGGGGCCACAATGAGCAGTTCTTC
CASSLPGGHNEQFF
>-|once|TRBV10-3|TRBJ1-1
TGTGCCATCAGTGAGTCTCATGTCCCTGAAGCTTTCTTT
CAISESHVPEAFF
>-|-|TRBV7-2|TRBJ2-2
TGTGCCAGCAGCTTAGTTGCCCAGGGGTCGGGCGGGGAGCTGTTTTTT
CASSLVAQGSGGELFF
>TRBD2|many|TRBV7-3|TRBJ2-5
TGTGCCAGCAGCTTAACCGGGAGGCAAGAGACCCAGTACTTC
CASSLTGRQETQYF
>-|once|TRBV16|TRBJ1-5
TGTGCCAGCAGCCAATCACCACGACCTGGGCATCAGCCCCAGCATTTT
CASSQSPRPGHQPQHF
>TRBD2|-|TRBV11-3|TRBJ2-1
TGTGCCAGCAGCTCGGGACTAGCGGGACCCCCTCCCAGTGAGCAGTTCTTC
CASSSGLAGPPPSEQFF
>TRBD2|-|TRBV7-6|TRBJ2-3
TGTGCCAGCAGCTCGGGTAGCGGGATGGGCACAGATACGCAGTATTTT
CASSSGSGMGTDTQYF
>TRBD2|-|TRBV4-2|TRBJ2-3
TGTGCCAGCAGCCAAGACTGGGGGCGGGGGGGCACAGATACGCAGTATTTT
CASSQDWGRGGTDTQYF
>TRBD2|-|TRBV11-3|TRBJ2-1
TGTGCCAGCAGCCGTAGCGGGGGTGACAATGAGCAGTTCTTC
CASSRSGGDNEQFF
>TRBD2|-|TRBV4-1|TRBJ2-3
TGCGCCAGCAGCTTAGCGGGAGGGCTAGATACGCAGTATTTT
CASSLAGGLDTQYF
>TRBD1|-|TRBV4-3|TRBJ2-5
TGCGCCAGCAGCCAAGATTGGACGAGGGGGCACCAAGAGACCCAGTACTTC
CASSQDWTRGHQETQYF
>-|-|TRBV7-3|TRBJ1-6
TGTGCCAGCTCCTCCTACAGGAATTCACCCCTCCACTTT
CASSSYRNSPLHF
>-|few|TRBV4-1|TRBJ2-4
TGCGCCAGCAGCCAAGATCAGGGGACCCAAAACATTCAGTACTTC
CASSQDQGTQNIQYF
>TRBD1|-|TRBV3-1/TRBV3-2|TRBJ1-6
TGTGCCAGCAGCACCGGGACAGCCGTGGGTCCCCTCCACTTT
CASSTGTAVGPLHF
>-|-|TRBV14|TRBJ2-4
TGTGCCAGCAGCCAAGCTAGAACTCTCCAGTACTTC
CASSQARTLQYF
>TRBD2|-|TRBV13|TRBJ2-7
TGTGCCAGCAGCTTAGGCCGGGACTACACCTACGAGCAGTACTTC
CASSLGRDYTYEQYF